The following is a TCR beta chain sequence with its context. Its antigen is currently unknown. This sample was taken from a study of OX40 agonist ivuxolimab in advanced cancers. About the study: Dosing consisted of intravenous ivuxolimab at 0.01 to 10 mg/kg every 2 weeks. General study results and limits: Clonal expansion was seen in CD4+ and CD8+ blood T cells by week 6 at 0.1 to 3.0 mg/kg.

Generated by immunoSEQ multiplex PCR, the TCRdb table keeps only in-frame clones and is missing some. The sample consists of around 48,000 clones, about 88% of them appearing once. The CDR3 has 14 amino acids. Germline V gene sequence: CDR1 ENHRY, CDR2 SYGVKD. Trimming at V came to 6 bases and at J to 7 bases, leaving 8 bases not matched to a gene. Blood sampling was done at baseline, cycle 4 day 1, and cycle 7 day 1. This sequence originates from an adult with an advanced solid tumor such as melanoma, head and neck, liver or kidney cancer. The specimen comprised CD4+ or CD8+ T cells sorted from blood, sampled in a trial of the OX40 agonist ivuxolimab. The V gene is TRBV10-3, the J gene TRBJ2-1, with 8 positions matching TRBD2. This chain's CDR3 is CAIRRSGGVNEQFF. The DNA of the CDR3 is TGTGCCATCAGGAGGTCGGGGGGGGTTAATGAGCAGTTCTTC.